These 29 T cell receptor beta chains were all obtained from the same sample, sequenced in a study. TCRdb reanalysed the 5' RACE reads using MiXCR and keeps one entry per CDR3 protein. The table shows some 60,000 distinct CDR3 sequences, with almost 30% occurring only once. Sequencing was performed on tumor-infiltrating naive CD4+ T cells sorted from the breast tumor. Subset noted: naive CD4+ T cells, CD4+CD45RA+CD25-. The receptors derive from a female donor with breast cancer.

Notes on this clonotype: A much larger clone lies one base from this, so it may be a read error. The chain carries TRBV6-2 or TRBV6-3 and TRBJ2-4; tentative D call: TRBD2 (5 bases). The V gene lost 5 bases and the J gene lost 9 bases, with 14 bases spanning the gap. CDR1 and CDR2 (germline): MNHEY, SVGEGT. CDR3 length equals 13 residues. The CDR3 loop reads CASSTGNRIIQYF. For the CDR3, the DNA is TGTGCCAGCAGTACGGGGAACAGAATCATTCAGTACTTC.

In the case of this clonotype: Since no conserved phenylalanine or tryptophan closes the CDR3, a read error is the likely cause. The chain recombines TRBV12-3 or TRBV12-4 with TRBJ2-3, with no clear D. This CDR3 has 12 amino acids. V was pared by 7 bases and J by 2 bases, with 7 bases between. The CDR3 loop reads CASTPNTDTQYS. The CDR3 nucleotides are TGTGCCAGCACCCCTAACACAGATACGCAGTATTCT.

The chain links TRBV6-6 to TRBJ2-2; a possible D gene is TRBD1 (6 bases). Trimming pared 5 bases from V and 6 bases from J, leaving 10 bases between. From germline, CDR1 is MNHNY and CDR2 SVGAGI (reference sequence). This CDR3 region has 13 residues. DNA for the CDR3: TGTGCCAGCAGTAAAACAGGGTCCGGGGAGCTGTTTTTT. It codes for CASSKTGSGELFF.

The CDR3 here is CASSLQLGNTGELFF. For the CDR3, the DNA is TGCGCCAGCAGCTTGCAGCTCGGGAACACCGGGGAGCTGTTTTTT. V and J are TRBV5-1 and TRBJ2-2; no definite D call. Germline V gene sequence: CDR1 SGHRS, CDR2 YFSETQ. This CDR3 spans 15 amino acids. V dropped 1 base and J dropped 1 base, with 8 bases sitting between them.

The chain has TRBV15 and TRBJ2-7; 7 bases match TRBD2. The CDR3 extends over 15 amino acids. Germline loops: CDR1 LNHNV, CDR2 YYDKDF (reference sequence). Trimming took 1 base from V and 0 from J; bases not matched to a gene: 3. CDR3 bases: TGTGCCACCAGCAGAGCGGGAGGCAGCTCCTACGAGCAGTACTTC. Its translation is CATSRAGGSSYEQYF.

V usage is TRBV3-1 and J usage is TRBJ2-2; perhaps TRBD1 as D (6 bases). The ends were cut back, 3 bases at V and 5 bases at J, with 13 bases in the middle. The CDR3 extends over 15 amino acids. Germline V CDR1 and CDR2: LGHDT, YNNKEL (reference sequence). The CDR3 DNA sequence: TGTGCCAGCAGCCACGGATCAGGGGTAACCGGGGAGCTGTTTTTT. Translation: CASSHGSGVTGELFF.

This clonotype was seen only a few times. The rearrangement uses TRBV6-2 or TRBV6-3 and TRBJ2-7; 8 nucleotides match TRBD2. J gave up 3 bases and V 2 bases, and 15 bases lay outside the gene matches. The germline CDR1 and CDR2 sequences are MNHEY and SVGEGT. The CDR3 length is 18 residues. This CDR3 reads CASSYVLAEVNTYYEQYF. In DNA, the CDR3 is TGTGCCAGCAGTTACGTACTAGCGGAGGTCAACACCTACTACGAGCAGTACTTC.

The chain uses TRBV12-5 and TRBJ2-1; TRBD1 is a possible D gene (6 bases). Trimming removed 0 bases at V and 6 bases at J, with 9 bases between. The CDR3 length is 14 residues. Germline-derived CDR1 and CDR2 are LGHNT and FRNRAP. The CDR3 loop reads CASGLVARGNEQFF. As DNA, the CDR3 is TGTGCTAGTGGTTTGGTGGCCAGGGGCAATGAGCAGTTCTTC. Combining the CDR3 with reference TRBV12-5 and TRBJ2-1 gives the whole variable domain DARVTQTPRHKVTEMGQEVTMRCQPILGHNTVFWYRQTMMQGLELLAYFRNRAPLDDSGMPKDRFSAEMPDATLATLKIQPSEPRDSAVYFCASGLVARGNEQFFGPGTRLTVL.

The chain joins TRBV5-1 to TRBJ2-2; the match to TRBD2 covers 7 bases. The length of the CDR3 is 13 residues. CDR1 and CDR2 from the germline V gene are SGHRS and YFSETQ. Trimming removed 7 bases from V and 6 bases from J; junction bases left unmatched: 6. The CDR3 loop reads CASSGRISGELFF. DNA of the CDR3: TGCGCCAGCTCCGGGAGGATATCCGGGGAGCTGTTTTTT. Together with reference TRBV5-1 and TRBJ2-2, the CDR3 gives the full variable domain: KAGVTQTPRYLIKTRGQQVTLSCSPISGHRSVSWYQQTPGQGLQFLFEYFSETQRNKGNFPGRFSGRQFSNSRSEMNVSTLELGDSALYLCASSGRISGELFFGEGSRLTVL.

This chain joins TRBV20-1 and TRBJ2-3, with 9 nucleotides matching TRBD2. CDR3 size: 16 residues. Germline CDR1 is DFQATT and CDR2 is SNEGSKA (reference sequence). Losses at the gene ends were 1 base for V and 2 bases for J; bases not matched to a gene: 7. CDR3 sequence: CSARGLLAGITDTQYF. The DNA for the CDR3 is TGCAGTGCTAGAGGACTCCTAGCGGGGATCACAGATACGCAGTATTTT.

This clonotype was recorded only once. A read error may be the cause here, since a much bigger clone is one base away. The chain uses TRBV4-2 and TRBJ1-2; D ambiguous. Germline V gene sequence: CDR1 LGHNA, CDR2 YNFKEQ. Trimming pared 0 bases from V and 7 bases from J, leaving 15 bases between. The CDR3 runs to 15 residues. For the CDR3, the DNA is TGTGCCAGCAGCCAAGATCTCCGGACCCGGGGTGGCTACACCTTC. Protein: CASSQDLRTRGGYTF.

The chain joins TRBV15 to TRBJ1-1; D may be TRBD1 (5 bases). V was cut by 5 bases and J by 1 base, with 11 bases left in between. The CDR3 is made up of 14 amino acids. The germline CDR1 and CDR2 sequences are LNHNV and YYDKDF (reference sequence). The CDR3 loop is CATSGGRGNTEAFF. The CDR3, as DNA: TGTGCCACCAGCGGGGGACGGGGGAACACTGAAGCTTTCTTT.

The chain couples TRBV4-1 to TRBJ1-5, with D maybe TRBD1 (6 bases). With 4 bases removed from V and 2 bases from J, the gap between germline ends came to 12 bases. The CDR3 is 15 amino acids. CDR1 MGHRA and CDR2 YSYEKL come from the germline V gene. Here the CDR3 DNA reads TGCGCCAGCAGCCTCCAGGACAGCGGCAATCAGCCCCAGCATTTT. Amino acids: CASSLQDSGNQPQHF.

This chain links TRBV6-5 with TRBJ2-7; 8 bases are a match to TRBD1. Germline assignment: CDR1 MNHEY and CDR2 SVGAGI. V lost 11 bases to trimming and J lost 1 base; unmatched junction nucleotides: 4. The CDR3 has 12 amino acids. Written as DNA, the CDR3 is TGTGCCCGTGACAGGGGATCCTACGAGCAGTACTTC. Translated, it gives CARDRGSYEQYF.

On this clonotype: The junction does not match germline at one end; this may be a read error. The V call is TRBV28, the J call TRBJ2-5; 8 positions agree with TRBD2. The CDR3 spans 15 residues. Germline V gene data show CDR1 as MDHEN and CDR2 as SYDVKM. In DNA, the CDR3 is TGTGCCAGCAGTCCCTATGGGACTAGTATCGAGACCCAGGACTTC. It codes for CASSPYGTSIETQDF.

This rearrangement joins TRBV5-1 to TRBJ1-5, with D maybe TRBD1 (5 bases). Trimming stripped 4 bases from V and 7 bases from J, with 15 bases between. The CDR3 length is 14 residues. The germline V gene has CDR1 SGHRS and CDR2 YFSETQ. The CDR3 loop is CASSPAQGRQPQHF. The CDR3 nucleotides read TGCGCCAGCAGCCCTGCCCAGGGTCGGCAGCCCCAGCATTTT.

This rearrangement joins TRBV20-1 to TRBJ2-5; the D gene is possibly TRBD1 (5 bases). The CDR3 has 13 residues. Trimming pared 0 bases from V and 2 bases from J, leaving 7 bases between. Germline assignment: CDR1 DFQATT and CDR2 SNEGSKA (reference sequence). CDR3 sequence: CSARDQGQETQYF. As DNA, the CDR3 is TGCAGTGCTAGAGATCAGGGACAAGAGACCCAGTACTTC.

The chain has TRBV6-2 or TRBV6-3 and TRBJ2-5, with unresolved D. From germline, CDR1 is MNHEY and CDR2 SVGEGT. The CDR3 runs to 14 residues. Trimming cost V 1 base and J 5 bases, with 11 bases left between them. This CDR3 is CASSYFGLMETQYF. The DNA of the CDR3 is TGTGCCAGCAGTTACTTTGGGCTCATGGAGACCCAGTACTTC.

This clonotype was recorded a few times. The rearrangement uses TRBV7-9 and TRBJ2-7, with 10 bases lining up with TRBD1. Losses at the gene ends were 4 bases for V and 5 bases for J; bases not matched to a gene: 8. Germline loops: CDR1 SEHNR, CDR2 FQNEAQ (reference sequence). CDR3 length equals 15 residues. CDR3 bases: TGTGCCAGCAGCTCCCCCGGGACAGGGGACCACGAGCAGTACTTC. Encoded protein: CASSSPGTGDHEQYF.

On this clonotype: Being one base from a much bigger clone, this may be a read error. The V and J genes are TRBV6-1 and TRBJ1-5; perhaps TRBD1 as D (5 bases). The CDR3 totals 12 residues. Trimming shortened V by 4 bases and J by 11 bases, and 12 bases separated the two germline ends. Germline V gene data show CDR1 as MNHNS and CDR2 as SASEGT. CDR3 sequence reads: CASSAVGGTQHF. The CDR3 nucleotides read TGTGCCAGCAGTGCGGTCGGGGGGACCCAGCATTTT.

This clonotype has just a few counts. The gene calls are TRBV28 and TRBJ2-5; the D is unclear. The CDR3 runs 13 residues. Trimming removed 9 bases from V and 2 bases from J, with 13 bases in between. Germline V gene sequence: CDR1 MDHEN, CDR2 SYDVKM. The CDR3 loop reads CASRWVVQETQYF. CDR3 in DNA: TGTGCCAGTAGGTGGGTGGTGCAAGAGACCCAGTACTTC. The full variable domain, completed using reference TRBV28 and TRBJ2-5, is DVKVTQSSRYLVKRTGEKVFLECVQDMDHENMFWYRQDPGLGLRLIYFSYDVKMKEKGDIPEGYSVSREKKERFSLILESASTNQTSMYLCASRWVVQETQYFGPGTRLLVL.

This clonotype has at least ten counts. The chain couples TRBV15 to TRBJ2-7; D is perhaps TRBD2 (5 bases). Germline loops: CDR1 LNHNV, CDR2 YYDKDF (reference sequence). The CDR3 runs 15 residues. The ends were cut back, 0 bases at V and 4 bases at J, with 13 bases in the middle. In DNA form, the CDR3 reads TGTGCCACCAGCAGAGATCGGAACCGGGAATACGAGCAGTACTTC. This gives the protein CATSRDRNREYEQYF.

This clonotype showed up many times. The chain has TRBV7-2 and TRBJ1-3; D gene ambiguous. The ends were cut back, 1 base at V and 2 bases at J, with 3 bases in the middle. CDR1 is SGHTA, CDR2 FQGNSA, per germline. The CDR3 is 13 residues long. The CDR3 sequence: CASSLGPGNTIYF. The CDR3 DNA reads TGTGCCAGCAGCTTAGGGCCTGGAAACACCATATATTTT.

This sequence joins TRBV20-1 and TRBJ2-7; 8 nucleotides agree with TRBD2. V trimming: 4 bases; J trimming: 6 bases; junction bases outside the gene matches: 20. The V gene's germline CDR1 is DFQATT and CDR2 SNEGSKA (reference sequence). CDR3 length: 17 residues. The CDR3 here is CSATLFPGTSSSREQYF. As DNA, the CDR3 is TGCAGTGCTACCTTATTCCCCGGGACTAGTTCCTCTCGCGAGCAGTACTTC.

This clonotype came up a few times. The rearrangement links TRBV28 to TRBJ2-3; no clear D. The V gene lost 5 bases and the J gene lost 8 bases, with 11 bases spanning the gap. Germline CDR1 and CDR2: MDHEN and SYDVKM. This CDR3 is 12 amino acids long. The CDR3 nucleotides read TGTGCCAGCAGTCCCCGCTCTTTTACGCAGTATTTT. It specifies CASSPRSFTQYF.

The sample holds a few counts of this clonotype. J is TRBJ2-4 and V is TRBV29-1, with D possibly being TRBD2 (5 bases). CDR1 and CDR2 from the germline V gene are SQVTM and ANQGSEA. The CDR3 is 14 residues long. The V end lost 6 bases, the J end lost 0 bases, and 12 bases lay between the germline ends. CDR3 in amino acids: CSVGAGLAKNIQYF. The CDR3 DNA sequence: TGCAGCGTCGGTGCGGGCCTAGCCAAAAACATTCAGTACTTC.

This clonotype showed up just a few times. CDR3 loop: CASSYRALGAMGEQFF. CDR3 coding DNA: TGTGCCAGCAGTTACAGGGCCCTAGGAGCCATGGGTGAGCAGTTCTTC. The rearrangement links TRBV28 to TRBJ2-1; D might be TRBD1 (6 bases). Trimming shortened V by 4 bases and J by 9 bases, and 22 bases separated the two germline ends. The CDR3 length is 16 residues. Per the germline V gene, CDR1 is MDHEN and CDR2 is SYDVKM.

The sample holds a few counts of this clonotype. The chain combines TRBV29-1 with TRBJ2-3; TRBD2 matches at 12 bases. The trim removed 6 bases at V and 7 bases at J, leaving 8 bases unmatched. The germline V gene encodes CDR1 SQVTM and CDR2 ANQGSEA. CDR3 length: 14 residues. CDR3 protein: CSVVTGLAGNTQYF. The CDR3 nucleotides are TGCAGCGTAGTCACCGGACTAGCGGGGAATACGCAGTATTTT.

This clonotype appeared a few times. The CDR3 region is CASRDTGFPRYGYTF. Written as DNA, the CDR3 is TGTGCCAGCAGGGATACGGGGTTCCCCCGCTATGGCTACACCTTC. The chain recombines TRBV6-5 with TRBJ1-2; D is unresolved. This CDR3 contains 15 residues. Germline V gives CDR1 MNHEY, CDR2 SVGAGI. Trimming took 6 bases from V and 4 from J, leaving 18 bases between them.